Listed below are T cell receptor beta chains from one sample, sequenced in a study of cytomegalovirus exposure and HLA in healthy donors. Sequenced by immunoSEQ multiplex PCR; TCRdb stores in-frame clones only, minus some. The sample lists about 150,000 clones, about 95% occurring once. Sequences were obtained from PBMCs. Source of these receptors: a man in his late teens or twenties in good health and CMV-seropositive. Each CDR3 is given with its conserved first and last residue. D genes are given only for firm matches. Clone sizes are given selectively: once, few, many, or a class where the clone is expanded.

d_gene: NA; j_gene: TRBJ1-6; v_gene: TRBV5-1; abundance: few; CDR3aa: CASSLAETPYNSPLHF; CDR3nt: TGCGCCAGCAGCTTGGCCGAGACACCCTATAATTCACCCCTCCACTTT
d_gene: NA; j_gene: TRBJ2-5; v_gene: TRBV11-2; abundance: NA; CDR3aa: CASSLLPRHQETQYF; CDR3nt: TGTGCCAGCAGCCTACTCCCGCGCCATCAAGAGACCCAGTACTTC
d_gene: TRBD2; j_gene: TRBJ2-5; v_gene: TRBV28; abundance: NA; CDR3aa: CASSARLAREQETQYF; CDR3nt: TGTGCCAGCAGTGCCCGACTAGCGCGGGAACAAGAGACCCAGTACTTC
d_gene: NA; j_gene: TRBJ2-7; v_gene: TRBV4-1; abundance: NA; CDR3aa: CASSQLWGRASYEQYF; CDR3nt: TGCGCCAGCAGCCAATTGTGGGGCAGGGCCTCCTACGAGCAGTACTTC
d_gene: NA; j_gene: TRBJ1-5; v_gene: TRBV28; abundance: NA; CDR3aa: CASSFLFGGATGNQPQHF; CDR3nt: TGTGCCAGCAGTTTTTTGTTCGGGGGGGCTACGGGTAATCAGCCCCAGCATTTT
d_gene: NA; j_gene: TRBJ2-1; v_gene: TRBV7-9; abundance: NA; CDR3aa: CASSMGTAYNEQFF; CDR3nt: TGTGCCAGCAGCATGGGGACTGCCTACAATGAGCAGTTCTTC
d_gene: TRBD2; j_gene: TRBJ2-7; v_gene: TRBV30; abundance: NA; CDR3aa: CAWNLGTSGPSYEQYF; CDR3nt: TGTGCCTGGAATCTCGGGACTAGCGGACCTTCCTACGAGCAGTACTTC
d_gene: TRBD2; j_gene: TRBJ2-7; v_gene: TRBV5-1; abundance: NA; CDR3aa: CASSLFGLAGGAEQYF; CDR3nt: TGCGCCAGCAGCTTGTTTGGACTAGCGGGAGGTGCCGAGCAGTACTTC
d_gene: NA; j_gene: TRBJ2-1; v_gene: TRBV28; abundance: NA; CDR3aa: CASSSGTPPVPQFF; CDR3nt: TGTGCCAGCAGTTCGGGGACTCCCCCCGTCCCCCAGTTCTTC
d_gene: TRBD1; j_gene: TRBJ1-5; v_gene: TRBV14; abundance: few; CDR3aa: CASSQTGDQPQHF; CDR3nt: TGTGCCAGCAGCCAGACAGGGGATCAGCCCCAGCATTTT
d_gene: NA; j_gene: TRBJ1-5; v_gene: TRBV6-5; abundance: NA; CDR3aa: CASSETENQPQHF; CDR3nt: TGTGCCAGCAGTGAGACAGAAAATCAGCCCCAGCATTTT
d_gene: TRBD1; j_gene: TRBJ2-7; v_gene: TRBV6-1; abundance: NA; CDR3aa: CASSPGTGLYEQYF; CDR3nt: TGTGCCAGCAGCCCCGGGACAGGGCTCTACGAGCAGTACTTC
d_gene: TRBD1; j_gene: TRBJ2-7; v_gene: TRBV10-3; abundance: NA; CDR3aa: CAISEIWATGTANYEQYF; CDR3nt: TGTGCCATCAGTGAGATTTGGGCCACCGGGACAGCAAACTACGAGCAGTACTTC
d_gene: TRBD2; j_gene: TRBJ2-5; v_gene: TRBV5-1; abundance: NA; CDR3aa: CASSMISGRETQYF; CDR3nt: TGCGCCAGCAGCATGATTAGCGGGAGAGAGACCCAGTACTTC
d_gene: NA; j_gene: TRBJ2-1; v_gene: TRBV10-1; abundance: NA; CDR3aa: CASSEGQGPQNEQFF; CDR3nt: TGCGCCAGCAGTGAGGGGCAGGGGCCTCAGAATGAGCAGTTCTTC
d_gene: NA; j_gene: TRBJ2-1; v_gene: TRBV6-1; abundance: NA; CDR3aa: CASGGAGAYNEQFF; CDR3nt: TGTGCCAGCGGGGGGGCGGGAGCCTACAATGAGCAGTTCTTC
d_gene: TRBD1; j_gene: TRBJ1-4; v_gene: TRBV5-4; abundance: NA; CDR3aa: CASSSDRNEKLFF; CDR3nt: TGTGCCAGCAGCTCGGACAGGAATGAAAAACTGTTTTTT
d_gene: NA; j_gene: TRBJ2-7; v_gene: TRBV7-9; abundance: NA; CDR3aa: CASSRVADPSYEQYF; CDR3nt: TGTGCCAGCAGCCGCGTAGCGGACCCCTCCTACGAGCAGTACTTC
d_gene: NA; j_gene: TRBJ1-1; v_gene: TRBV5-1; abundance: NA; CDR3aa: CASSSQGNTEAFF; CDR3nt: TGCGCCAGCAGCTCACAGGGGAACACTGAAGCTTTCTTT
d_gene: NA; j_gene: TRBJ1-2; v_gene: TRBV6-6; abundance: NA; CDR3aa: CASRRQVNYGYTF; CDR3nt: TGTGCCAGCAGAAGACAGGTGAACTATGGCTACACCTTC
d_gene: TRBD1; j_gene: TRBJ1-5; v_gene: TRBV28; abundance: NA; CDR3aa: CASSLSSDREVIEGNQPQHF; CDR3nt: TGTGCCAGCAGTTTATCATCGGACAGGGAGGTGATAGAGGGCAATCAGCCCCAGCATTTT
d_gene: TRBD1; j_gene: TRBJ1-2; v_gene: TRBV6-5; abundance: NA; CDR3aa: CASRDRTGWGYTF; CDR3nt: TGTGCCAGCAGAGACAGGACAGGCTGGGGCTACACCTTC